This T cell receptor beta chain derives from a study of prognosis after radiotherapy for stage I lung cancer. Findings of the study overall: Nobody established whether the expanded TCR clones were specific to the tumor.

It was by two-round multiplex PCR that TCR beta CDR3 was amplified from genomic DNA. First-round PCR, the initial amplification, used primers specific to each TRBV and TRBJ gene. TCRdb re-called the multiplex PCR reads through MiXCR, storing one row per CDR3 protein. The table records almost 40,000 distinct CDR3 sequences, roughly a quarter of them present only once. The germline CDR1 and CDR2 sequences are SNHLY and FYNNEI. The length of the CDR3 is 14 residues. Trimming removed 11 bases at V and 4 bases at J, with 18 bases between. This clonotype was seen ten or more times. Antigen: not known. This sequence originates from a donor of 50 years or more with non-small cell lung cancer. The chain links TRBV2 to TRBJ1-3; D ambiguous. This specimen was PBMCs, taken before or after stereotactic body radiation therapy (not recorded which). CDR3 protein: CAGSVGMQGNTIYF. Written as DNA, the CDR3 is TGTGCCGGGTCCGTCGGAATGCAAGGAAACACCATATATTTT.